The present T cell receptor (beta chain) was sequenced within a study of cytomegalovirus exposure and HLA in healthy donors. Broader study findings: Productive status was seen about 87% or about 30% of the time for most TCR beta V segments in an earlier analysis.

Donors counted as nominally healthy when sampled, yet unrecorded immune exposures were likely. To note about this clone: As yet, its antigen is unknown.

Primers included in the PCR were 60 Vbeta and 13 Jbeta primers. Clones were sequenced by immunoSEQ multiplex PCR, and TCRdb holds only the in-frame ones, with some missing. The sample holds 120,000 to 150,000 clones; 65% to 85% are singletons and the top ten take around 7.1%. V lost 1 base and J lost 1, with 6 bases in between. Per germline, CDR1 SEHNR and CDR2 FQNEAQ (reference sequence). CDR3 length equals 14 residues. This clonotype was sampled from a woman aged 40-49 years in good health and CMV-seropositive. The sequencing input was PBMCs. The chain employs TRBV7-9 and TRBJ2-3; tentatively, D is TRBD1 (6 bases). Here the CDR3 DNA reads TGTGCCAGCAGCTTAGACAGGGGCACAGATACGCAGTATTTT. Translation gives CASSLDRGTDTQYF.